Described below is a single TCR beta chain sequence and its context. Researchers ran the PCR with 60 Vbeta and 13 Jbeta primers. Libraries were prepared by immunoSEQ multiplex PCR; TCRdb keeps only in-frame clonotypes and omits some of them. The sample has roughly 200,000 clones; approximately 79% are singletons. The data stem from a study of cytomegalovirus exposure and HLA in healthy donors. V lost 6 bases, J lost 7 bases, and 13 bases lay in between. The germline V gene has CDR1 DFQATT and CDR2 SNEGSKA (reference sequence). This CDR3 contains 11 residues. The sequenced material came from PBMCs. The chain is built from TRBV20-1 and TRBJ2-7; D is undetermined. This receptor was obtained from a woman in her forties in good health and CMV-seronegative. CDR3 DNA: TGCAGTGCAACCGAAGAGAAGGAGCAGTACTTC. This translates into CSATEEKEQYF.